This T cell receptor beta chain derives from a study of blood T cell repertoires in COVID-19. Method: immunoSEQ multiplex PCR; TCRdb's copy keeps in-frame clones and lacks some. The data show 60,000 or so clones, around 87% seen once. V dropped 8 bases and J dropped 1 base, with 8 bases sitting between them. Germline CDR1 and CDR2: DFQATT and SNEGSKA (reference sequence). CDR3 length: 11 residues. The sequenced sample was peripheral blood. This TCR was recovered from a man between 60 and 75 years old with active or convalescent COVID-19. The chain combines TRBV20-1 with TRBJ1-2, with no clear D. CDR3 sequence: CSPGRNYGYTF. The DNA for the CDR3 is TGCAGTCCAGGCCGTAACTATGGCTACACCTTC.